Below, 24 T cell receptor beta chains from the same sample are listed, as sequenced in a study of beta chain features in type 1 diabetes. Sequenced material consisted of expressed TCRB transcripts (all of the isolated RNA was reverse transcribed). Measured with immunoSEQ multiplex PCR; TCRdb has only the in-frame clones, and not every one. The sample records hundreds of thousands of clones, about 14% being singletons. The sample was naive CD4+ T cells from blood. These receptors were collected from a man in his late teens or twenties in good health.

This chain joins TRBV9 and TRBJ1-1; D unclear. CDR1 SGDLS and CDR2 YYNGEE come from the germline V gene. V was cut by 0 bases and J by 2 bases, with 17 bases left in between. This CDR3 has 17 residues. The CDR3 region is CASSVGPGLRANTEAFF. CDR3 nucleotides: TGTGCCAGCAGCGTAGGTCCCGGACTCCGCGCTAACACTGAAGCTTTCTTT.

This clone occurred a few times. As DNA, the CDR3 is TGTGCCTGGAGTGTCAAGGGCAGTAAAAACATTCAGTACTTC. Encoded protein: CAWSVKGSKNIQYF. The chain joins TRBV30 to TRBJ2-4; D uncertain. From germline, CDR1 is GTSNPN and CDR2 SVGIG (reference sequence). Trimming took 0 bases from V and 4 from J, leaving 10 bases between them. This CDR3 spans 14 amino acids.

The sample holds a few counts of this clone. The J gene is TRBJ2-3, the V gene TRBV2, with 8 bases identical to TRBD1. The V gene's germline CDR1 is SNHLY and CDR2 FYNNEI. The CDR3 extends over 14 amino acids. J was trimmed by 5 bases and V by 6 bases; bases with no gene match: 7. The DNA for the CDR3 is TGTGCCAGCAGAGGACAGGGCGTGGGAGATACGCAGTATTTT. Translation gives CASRGQGVGDTQYF.

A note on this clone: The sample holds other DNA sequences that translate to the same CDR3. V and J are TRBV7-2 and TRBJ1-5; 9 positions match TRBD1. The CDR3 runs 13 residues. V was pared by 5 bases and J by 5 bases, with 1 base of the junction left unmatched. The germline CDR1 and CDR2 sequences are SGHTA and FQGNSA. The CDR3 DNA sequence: TGTGCCAGCAGCAGACAGGGGGATCAGCCCCAGCATTTT. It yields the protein CASSRQGDQPQHF.

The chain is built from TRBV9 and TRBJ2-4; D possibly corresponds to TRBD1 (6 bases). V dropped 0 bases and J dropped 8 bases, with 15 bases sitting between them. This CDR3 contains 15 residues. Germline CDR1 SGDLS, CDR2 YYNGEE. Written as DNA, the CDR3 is TGTGCCAGCAGCGTAGGGGGTCAGGGGAAGGACATTCAGTACTTC. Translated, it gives CASSVGGQGKDIQYF.

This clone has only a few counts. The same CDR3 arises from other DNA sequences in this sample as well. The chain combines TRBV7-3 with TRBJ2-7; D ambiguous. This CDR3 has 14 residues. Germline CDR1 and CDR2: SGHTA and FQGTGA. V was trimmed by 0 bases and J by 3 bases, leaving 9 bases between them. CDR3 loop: CASSLTSGSYEQYF. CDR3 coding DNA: TGTGCCAGCAGCTTAACATCTGGCAGCTACGAGCAGTACTTC.

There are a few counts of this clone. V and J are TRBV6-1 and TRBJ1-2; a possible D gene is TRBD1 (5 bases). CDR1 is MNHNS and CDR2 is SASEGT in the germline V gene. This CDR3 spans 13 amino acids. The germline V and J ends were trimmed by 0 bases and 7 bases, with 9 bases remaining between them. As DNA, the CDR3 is TGTGCCAGCAGTGAAGCGGAGAGGGGTGGCTACACCTTC. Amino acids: CASSEAERGGYTF.

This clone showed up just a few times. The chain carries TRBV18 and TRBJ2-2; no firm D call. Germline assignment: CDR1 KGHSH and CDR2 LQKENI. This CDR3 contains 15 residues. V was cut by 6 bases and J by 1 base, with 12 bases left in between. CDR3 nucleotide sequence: TGTGCCAGCTCCGAAACTGAGTTGAACACCGGGGAGCTGTTTTTT. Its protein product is CASSETELNTGELFF.

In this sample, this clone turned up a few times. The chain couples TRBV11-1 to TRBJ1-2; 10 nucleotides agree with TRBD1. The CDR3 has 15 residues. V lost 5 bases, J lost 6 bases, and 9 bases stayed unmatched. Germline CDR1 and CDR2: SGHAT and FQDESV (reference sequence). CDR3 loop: CASSLPGTGAHGYTF. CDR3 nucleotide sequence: TGTGCCAGCAGCCTCCCTGGGACAGGGGCACATGGCTACACCTTC.

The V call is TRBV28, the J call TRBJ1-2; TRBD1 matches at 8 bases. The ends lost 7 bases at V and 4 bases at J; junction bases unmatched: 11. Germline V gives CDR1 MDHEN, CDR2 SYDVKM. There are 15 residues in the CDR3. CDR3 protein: CASTQRDRPIYGYTF. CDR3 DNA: TGTGCCAGCACCCAAAGGGACAGGCCCATCTATGGCTACACCTTC.

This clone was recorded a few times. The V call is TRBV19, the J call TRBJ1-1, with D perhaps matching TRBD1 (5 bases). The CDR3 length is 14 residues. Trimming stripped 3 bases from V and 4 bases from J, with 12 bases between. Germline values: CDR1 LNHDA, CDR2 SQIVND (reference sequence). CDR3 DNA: TGTGCCAGTAGTATTCCGGGGAGGGGCACTGAAGCTTTCTTT. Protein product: CASSIPGRGTEAFF.

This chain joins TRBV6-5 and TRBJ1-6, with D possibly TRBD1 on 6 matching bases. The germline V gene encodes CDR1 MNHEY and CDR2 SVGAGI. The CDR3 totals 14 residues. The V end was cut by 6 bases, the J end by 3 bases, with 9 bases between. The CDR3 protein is CASRKDSYNSPLHF. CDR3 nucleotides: TGTGCCAGCAGGAAGGACAGCTATAATTCACCCCTCCACTTT.

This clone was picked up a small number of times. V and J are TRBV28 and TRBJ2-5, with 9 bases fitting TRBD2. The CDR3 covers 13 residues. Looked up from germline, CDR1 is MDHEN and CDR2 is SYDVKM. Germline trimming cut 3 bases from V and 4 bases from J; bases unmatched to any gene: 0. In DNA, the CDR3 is TGTGCCAGCAGTTTGGGACTAGCAGAGACCCAGTACTTC. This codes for CASSLGLAETQYF.

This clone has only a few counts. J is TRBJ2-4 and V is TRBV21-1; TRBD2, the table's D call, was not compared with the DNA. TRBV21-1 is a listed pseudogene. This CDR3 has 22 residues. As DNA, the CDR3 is TGTGCCAGCAGCAAAATCCTCCAATGGTGGGCGGGAGAAACGCTAGTCAAAAACATTCAGTACTTC. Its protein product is CASSKILQWWAGETLVKNIQYF.

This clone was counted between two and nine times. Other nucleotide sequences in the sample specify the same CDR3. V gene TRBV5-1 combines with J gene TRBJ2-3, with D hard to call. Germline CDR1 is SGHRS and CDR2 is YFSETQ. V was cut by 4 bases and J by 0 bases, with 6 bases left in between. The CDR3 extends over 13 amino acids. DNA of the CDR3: TGCGCCAGCAGCGGAACTAGCACAGATACGCAGTATTTT. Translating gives CASSGTSTDTQYF.

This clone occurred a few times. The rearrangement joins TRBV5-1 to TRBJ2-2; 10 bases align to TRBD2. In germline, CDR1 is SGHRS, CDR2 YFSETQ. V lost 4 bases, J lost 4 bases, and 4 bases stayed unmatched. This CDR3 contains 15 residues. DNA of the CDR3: TGCGCCAGCAGCAGCTCTAGCGGGAGCACCGGGGAGCTGTTTTTT. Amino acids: CASSSSSGSTGELFF.

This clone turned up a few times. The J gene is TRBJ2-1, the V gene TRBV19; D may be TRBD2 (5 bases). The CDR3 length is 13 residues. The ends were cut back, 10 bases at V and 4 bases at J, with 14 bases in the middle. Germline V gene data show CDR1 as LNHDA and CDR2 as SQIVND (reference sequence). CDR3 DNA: TGTGCCACCTCTCCTGGGAGATACAATGAGCAGTTCTTC. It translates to CATSPGRYNEQFF.

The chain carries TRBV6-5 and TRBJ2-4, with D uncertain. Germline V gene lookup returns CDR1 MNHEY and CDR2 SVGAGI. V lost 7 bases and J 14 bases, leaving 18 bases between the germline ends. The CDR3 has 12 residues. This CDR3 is CASIGKGREKYF. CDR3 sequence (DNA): TGTGCCAGCATAGGGAAAGGTCGTGAGAAGTACTTC.

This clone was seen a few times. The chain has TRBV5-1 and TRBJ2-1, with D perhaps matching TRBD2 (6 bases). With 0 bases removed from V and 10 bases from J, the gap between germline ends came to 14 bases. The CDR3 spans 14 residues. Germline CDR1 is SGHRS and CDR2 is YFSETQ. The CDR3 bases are TGCGCCAGCAGCTTGGCCGGGGGAGTTTTGGAGCAGTTCTTC. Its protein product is CASSLAGGVLEQFF. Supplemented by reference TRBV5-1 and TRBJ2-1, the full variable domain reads KAGVTQTPRYLIKTRGQQVTLSCSPISGHRSVSWYQQTPGQGLQFLFEYFSETQRNKGNFPGRFSGRQFSNSRSEMNVSTLELGDSALYLCASSLAGGVLEQFFGPGTRLTVL.

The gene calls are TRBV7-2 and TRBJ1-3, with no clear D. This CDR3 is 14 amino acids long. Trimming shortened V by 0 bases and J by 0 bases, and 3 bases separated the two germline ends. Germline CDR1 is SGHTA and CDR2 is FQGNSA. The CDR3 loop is CASSLAHSGNTIYF. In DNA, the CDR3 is TGTGCCAGCAGCTTAGCGCACTCTGGAAACACCATATATTTT. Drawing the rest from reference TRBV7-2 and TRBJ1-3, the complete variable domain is GAGVSQSPSNKVTEKGKDVELRCDPISGHTALYWYRQSLGQGLEFLIYFQGNSAPDKSGLPSDRFSAERTGGSVSTLTIQRTQQEDSAVYLCASSLAHSGNTIYFGEGSWLTVV.

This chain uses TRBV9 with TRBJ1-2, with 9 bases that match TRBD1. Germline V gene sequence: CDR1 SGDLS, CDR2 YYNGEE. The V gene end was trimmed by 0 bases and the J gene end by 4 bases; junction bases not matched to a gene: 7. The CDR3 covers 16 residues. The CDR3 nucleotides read TGTGCCAGCAGCGTAGGGAGTTTGGGACAGGGCTATGGCTACACCTTC. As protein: CASSVGSLGQGYGYTF.

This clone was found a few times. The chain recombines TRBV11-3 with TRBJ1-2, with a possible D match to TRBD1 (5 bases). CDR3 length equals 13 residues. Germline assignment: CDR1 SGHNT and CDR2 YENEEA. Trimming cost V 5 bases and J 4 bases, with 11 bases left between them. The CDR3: CASSPGTGYGYTF. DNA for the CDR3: TGTGCCAGCAGCCCTGGGACCGGCTATGGCTACACCTTC. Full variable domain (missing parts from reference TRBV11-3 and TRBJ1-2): EAGVVQSPRYKIIEKKQPVAFWCNPISGHNTLYWYLQNLGQGPELLIRYENEEAVDDSQLPKDRFSAERLKGVDSTLKIQPAELGDSAVYLCASSPGTGYGYTFGSGTRLTVV.

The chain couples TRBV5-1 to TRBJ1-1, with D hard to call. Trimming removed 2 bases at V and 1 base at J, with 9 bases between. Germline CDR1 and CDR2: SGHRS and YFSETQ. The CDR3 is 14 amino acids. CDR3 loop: CASSFPRKNTEAFF. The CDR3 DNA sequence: TGCGCCAGCAGCTTCCCCAGGAAGAACACTGAAGCTTTCTTT.

The DNA of the CDR3 is TGTGCCAGCAGCTTAGTGGGCACAGGGGGCTGGTACAATGAGCAGTTCTTC. Protein sequence: CASSLVGTGGWYNEQFF. V gene TRBV7-2 combines with J gene TRBJ2-1; 9 positions agree with TRBD1. Germline values: CDR1 SGHTA, CDR2 FQGNSA. V shed 1 base, J shed 4 bases, and the junction held 8 bases outside the gene matches. The CDR3 loop spans 17 amino acids. Supplemented by reference TRBV7-2 and TRBJ2-1, the full variable domain reads GAGVSQSPSNKVTEKGKDVELRCDPISGHTALYWYRQSLGQGLEFLIYFQGNSAPDKSGLPSDRFSAERTGGSVSTLTIQRTQQEDSAVYLCASSLVGTGGWYNEQFFGPGTRLTVL.